This T cell receptor (beta chain) originates from a study of T cells after yellow fever vaccination. A process of 5'RACE template switching, which added a universal primer site and UMIs, was used to make TCR cDNA. TCRdb passed the 5' RACE reads through MiXCR, listing each CDR3 protein once. The data hold fewer than 450,000 distinct CDR3 sequences, with 3% to 4.5% observed a single time. Trimming at V came to 3 bases and at J to 5 bases, leaving 2 bases not matched to a gene. The CDR3 length is 14 residues. From germline, CDR1 is SGHTA and CDR2 FQGNSA. This clonotype was detected many times. This TCR was recovered from a man aged 18 to 29 who received the YFV17D yellow fever vaccine. This material consisted of PBMCs, taken 5 days after the yellow fever booster vaccination. The gene calls are TRBV7-2 and TRBJ2-2; 8 nucleotides align to TRBD2. CDR3 sequence reads: CASSFSGATGELFF. The CDR3 nucleotides read TGTGCCAGCAGCTTTAGCGGGGCGACCGGGGAGCTGTTTTTT. The full variable domain, rest sourced from reference TRBV7-2 and TRBJ2-2, is GAGVSQSPSNKVTEKGKDVELRCDPISGHTALYWYRQSLGQGLEFLIYFQGNSAPDKSGLPSDRFSAERTGGSVSTLTIQRTQQEDSAVYLCASSFSGATGELFFGEGSRLTVL.